This TCR beta chain came from a study of CD8 T cells in ankylosing spondylitis. Overall study results and limits: For ankylosing spondylitis blood, a TCR beta motif of about eight highly homologous variants appeared characteristic.

As concerns this clonotype: Its specificity is not known.

TCRdb analysed the 5' RACE reads with MiXCR anew, one entry per CDR3 protein. The top ten clones hold about a fifth of a sample with roughly 700,000 distinct CDR3 sequences, about 20% of them seen once. Trimming left V 4 bases short and J 7 bases short, with 13 bases between. Germline V gene data show CDR1 as KGHDR and CDR2 as SFDVKD. The CDR3 covers 14 residues. Sequenced input: blood, either unsorted or a sorted T cell fraction (not recorded which). The rearrangement uses TRBV24-1 and TRBJ2-1; D is ambiguous. The receptor was isolated from a male donor with ankylosing spondylitis. CDR3 bases: TGTGCCACCAGTGAGACGACGGGTCCGAATGAGCAGTTCTTC. It is translated as CATSETTGPNEQFF.